These T cell receptor beta chains were read from a single sample in a study of tumor-infiltrating lymphocytes in primary liver carcinoma. TCRdb redid the calling of the multiplex PCR reads with MiXCR, one entry per CDR3 protein. The data contain 100,000 or so distinct CDR3 sequences, about 70% of them seen just once; the ten biggest clones take up around 12%. The sample taken for sequencing was liver tumor tissue from sampling region 2. These receptors came from a woman aged 60-70 years with primary liver carcinoma and hepatitis B virus infection. CDR3s include the opening cysteine and the closing phenylalanine or tryptophan. A D gene is named only where the DNA matches it firmly. Size is omitted from some rows. Given values are once, few, many or a class for expanded clones.

>TRBJ2-1|once|TRBV19|TRBD2
CACNLLAGDMNEQFF
TGTGCCTGTAATCTACTAGCGGGAGATATGAATGAGCAGTTCTTC
>TRBJ2-7|-|TRBV11-2|-
CASSLSGPLVGVSYEQYF
TGTGCCAGCAGCTTAAGCGGACCTCTAGTGGGAGTCTCTTACGAACAGTACTTC
>TRBJ2-5|few|TRBV10-3|TRBD2
CAISAPGGGAQYF
TGTGCCATCAGTGCCCCGGGAGGGGGGGCCCAGTACTTC
>TRBJ2-4|-|TRBV6-6|-
CASSYSAEVAKNIQYF
TGTGCCAGCAGTTACTCGGCGGAGGTAGCCAAAAACATTCAGTACTTC
>TRBJ2-7|-|TRBV14|TRBD1
CASSLQKGQGRVLSDEQCF
TGTGCCAGCAGCCTACAAAAAGGACAGGGAAGAGTCCTGTCCGACGAGCAGTGCTTC
>TRBJ1-2|-|TRBV12-3/TRBV12-4|-
CASGLDKNYGYAF
TGTGCCAGCGGTTTGGACAAAAACTATGGCTACGCCTTC
>TRBJ2-1|-|TRBV10-3|-
CAIRESVIRNEQFF
TGTGCCATCAGAGAGAGCGTGATTCGGAATGAGCAGTTCTTC
>TRBJ1-1|-|TRBV11-2|-
CARSLARVGGNEASF
TGTGCCAGGAGCTTAGCGAGGGTGGGCGGGAATGAAGCTTCCTTT
>TRBJ1-6|-|TRBV5-4|-
CASSTGRAHNSPPPF
TGTGCCAGCAGCACCGGGCGGGCCCATAATTCACCCCCCCCCTTT
>TRBJ2-1|-|TRBV12-3/TRBV12-4|-
CTSSLDPGLVGGGNEQFF
TGTACCAGCAGTTTAGACCCGGGGCTAGTGGGAGGCGGTAATGAGCAGTTCTTC
>TRBJ2-3|-|TRBV5-1|TRBD2
CASSSQRGQRGSTDTQYF
TGCGCCAGCAGCTCCCAACGCGGACAGCGGGGGAGCACAGATACGCAGTATTTT
>TRBJ2-7|-|TRBV6-5|-
CASNQRRRRNYEEYF
TGTGCCAGCAACCAGAGACGACGGAGGAATTACGAGGAGTACTTC
>TRBJ1-1|many|TRBV28|TRBD1
CASRKSGGLNTEAFF
TGTGCCAGCAGAAAATCAGGGGGTTTGAACACTGAAGCTTTCTTT
>TRBJ1-3|many|TRBV6-6|-
CASIVSPGNTIYF
TGTGCCAGCATAGTTAGCCCTGGAAACACCATATATTTT
>TRBJ1-2|-|TRBV2|TRBD1
CASSGPGQAEKYGYTF
TGTGCCAGCAGCGGGCCAGGACAGGCCGAAAAGTATGGCTACACCTTC
>TRBJ1-3|many|TRBV6-2/TRBV6-3|-
CATGYGGAGNTIYF
TGTGCCACCGGATATGGGGGTGCTGGAAACACCATATATTTT
>TRBJ2-3|-|TRBV7-9|-
CVSSIQGTDTQYF
TGTGTCAGCAGCATCCAGGGCACAGATACGCAGTATTTT
>TRBJ2-7|-|TRBV23-1|-
CASSQTDPYGQYF
TGCGCCAGTAGCCAGACAGATCCCTACGGGCAGTACTTC
>TRBJ1-1|-|TRBV6-2/TRBV6-3|TRBD1
CDSSFETGESYTEAFF
TGTGACAGCAGTTTTGAGACAGGGGAGAGTTACACTGAAGCTTTCTTT
>TRBJ2-7|-|TRBV29-1|-
CSVEQGSCGYEQYF
TGCAGCGTTGAGCAGGGGTCCTGCGGTTACGAGCAGTACTTC
>TRBJ1-1|-|TRBV6-5|-
CASRATGWDTEALF
TGTGCCAGCAGGGCAACAGGGTGGGACACTGAAGCTCTCTTT
>TRBJ1-5|-|TRBV28|TRBD1
CVSSPLAGGLPQHF
TGTGTCAGCAGTCCTCTGGCAGGGGGACTGCCCCAGCATTTT
>TRBJ2-1|-|TRBV12-3/TRBV12-4|TRBD1
CAVSPWDRNYNEQFF
TGTGCCGTCAGTCCCTGGGACAGAAATTACAATGAGCAGTTCTTC
>TRBJ2-2|once|TRBV12-3/TRBV12-4|TRBD1
CASSLPGQGMAGELFF
TGTGCAAGCAGTTTACCGGGACAGGGGATGGCCGGGGAGCTGTTTTTT
>TRBJ2-1|-|TRBV10-2|TRBD2
CSSQGREWSKEQFF
TGCTCCAGCCAAGGGCGGGAGTGGTCAAAAGAGCAGTTCTTC
>TRBJ2-7|-|TRBV7-8|TRBD2
CARSGGASGRTRHEQYF
TGTGCCAGAAGCGGGGGGGCTAGCGGGAGAACTAGGCACGAGCAGTACTTC
>TRBJ2-2|many|TRBV10-2|TRBD1
CASRNGDSSGELFF
TGCGCCAGCAGAAACGGGGACAGCTCCGGGGAGCTGTTTTTT
>TRBJ1-2|many|TRBV6-9|TRBD1
CASTKGGPPGYGYTF
TGTGCCAGCACCAAAGGGGGCCCACCGGGCTATGGCTACACCTTC
>TRBJ2-3|-|TRBV11-2|TRBD2
CASSSGLAGVTDTQYF
TGTGCCAGCAGCTCGGGACTAGCGGGCGTCACAGATACGCAGTATTTT
>TRBJ2-7|-|TRBV29-1|TRBD2
CSVNQGLAEVLYEQYF
TGCAGTGTGAACCAGGGACTAGCGGAGGTGTTATACGAGCAGTACTTC
>TRBJ2-2|few|TRBV5-1|-
CASSLRIPYTGELFF
TGCGCCAGCAGCTTGCGGATCCCGTACACCGGGGAGCTGTTTTTT
>TRBJ1-3|-|TRBV4-1|-
CASSQPQASGDTIYF
TGCGCCAGCAGCCAACCACAAGCCTCTGGAGACACCATATATTTT
>TRBJ2-3|-|TRBV6-2/TRBV6-3|-
CVSTGTINTDTHYF
TGTGTCAGCACTGGGACCATTAACACAGATACGCATTATTTT
>TRBJ2-3|-|TRBV29-1|TRBD1
CSVGQATDMQYF
TGCAGCGTAGGACAGGCCACAGATATGCAGTATTTT
>TRBJ2-7|once|TRBV6-6|-
CASKWDSPVSYELYF
TGTGCCAGCAAGTGGGACTCCCCGGTCTCCTACGAGCTGTACTTC
>TRBJ2-7|-|TRBV6-2/TRBV6-3|-
CASTEQGIYEQYF
TGTGCCAGCACGGAACAGGGTATATACGAGCAGTACTTC
>TRBJ2-1|-|TRBV6-1|TRBD1
CASNPDRAGANELFF
TGTGCCAGCAACCCGGACAGGGCAGGTGCGAATGAGCTGTTCTTC
>TRBJ1-5|-|TRBV11-1|TRBD1
CVSSWGQGNQPQHF
TGTGTCAGCAGCTGGGGACAGGGGAACCAGCCCCAGCATTTT
>TRBJ2-1|-|TRBV11-2|TRBD2
CASSLRGLDYNEQYF
TGTGCCAGCAGCTTAAGGGGACTAGACTACAATGAGCAGTATTTC